Each of the 15 T cell receptor beta chains below was sequenced from the same sample in a study of cytotoxic CD8 clonotypes in ibrutinib-treated CLL. Some clones are missing from TCRdb's copy, which holds only in-frame ones; the method was immunoSEQ multiplex PCR. The table lists around 310,000 clones, around four fifths of them singletons. The source material was PBMCs, sampled before ibrutinib treatment. These receptors all come from a human donor with chronic lymphocytic leukemia.

The V and J genes are TRBV2 and TRBJ2-2; possibly TRBD1 for D (6 bases). CDR1 and CDR2 from the germline V gene are SNHLY and FYNNEI. Trimming cost V 6 bases and J 7 bases, with 15 bases left between them. CDR3 length equals 14 residues. Here the CDR3 DNA reads TGTGCCAGCAGACCGGGACAAAGAAACGGGGAGCTGTTTTTT. This encodes CASRPGQRNGELFF.

This CDR3 is CSGRLSNEQFF. As DNA, the CDR3 is TGCAGCGGACGTCTAAGCAATGAGCAGTTCTTC. This chain links TRBV29-1 with TRBJ2-1, with D unclear. V lost 7 bases and J lost 6, with 10 bases in between. The germline CDR1 and CDR2 sequences are SQVTM and ANQGSEA. This CDR3 contains 11 residues.

The chain carries TRBV7-6 and TRBJ2-3; D is possibly TRBD1 (6 bases). CDR1 and CDR2 (germline): SGHVS, FNYEAQ. This CDR3 region has 15 residues. Trimming removed 5 bases at V and 4 bases at J, with 16 bases between. CDR3 in DNA: TGTGCCAGCAGCCGGACAGCGTACGTCTCAGATACGCAGTATTTT. Its protein is CASSRTAYVSDTQYF.

This chain uses TRBV7-9 with TRBJ1-1; D unresolved. CDR1 and CDR2 (germline): SEHNR, FQNEAQ (reference sequence). V was cut by 7 bases and J by 4 bases, with 7 bases left in between. The CDR3 sequence is 11 residues long. CDR3: CASKGGTEAFF. The CDR3 DNA sequence: TGTGCCAGCAAGGGCGGCACTGAAGCTTTCTTT.

The V gene is TRBV5-8, the J gene TRBJ2-1, with TRBD2 matching over 12 bases. The CDR3 runs 16 residues. Germline V gene sequence: CDR1 SGHTS, CDR2 YDEGEE. V trimming: 1 base; J trimming: 7 bases; junction bases outside the gene matches: 6. The CDR3 coding sequence is TGTGCCAGCAGCTTGTCCCCGACTAGCGGGGGTAATGAGCAGTTCTTC. Translating it yields CASSLSPTSGGNEQFF.

This chain connects TRBV7-9 to TRBJ2-7, with a weak D call TRBD1 (7 bases). The CDR3 has 14 amino acids. V was clipped by 2 bases and J by 3 bases, with 11 bases between them. CDR1 SEHNR and CDR2 FQNEAQ come from the germline V gene (reference sequence). CDR3 loop: CASSLQGGRYEQYF. The CDR3 DNA is TGTGCCAGCAGCTTACAGGGGGGTCGCTACGAGCAGTACTTC.

J is TRBJ2-7 and V is TRBV6-5, with 11 positions matching TRBD2. V gave up 6 bases and J gave up 3 bases; unmatched junction bases: 7. The CDR3 sequence is 15 residues long. Germline V lookup: CDR1 MNHEY, CDR2 SVGAGI. The CDR3 coding sequence is TGTGCCAGCAGGCGCGTAGCGGGAGGGAGCTACGAGCAGTACTTC. Residues: CASRRVAGGSYEQYF.

The gene calls are TRBV30 and TRBJ2-7; 8 positions match TRBD2. J was trimmed by 3 bases and V by 1 base; bases with no gene match: 17. The CDR3 extends over 18 amino acids. Germline CDR1 GTSNPN, CDR2 SVGIG (reference sequence). The CDR3: CAWSAQRIAGYLFYEQYF. DNA for the CDR3: TGTGCCTGGAGTGCCCAACGGATAGCGGGATATCTGTTCTACGAGCAGTACTTC. The full variable domain, its missing parts supplied by reference TRBV30 and TRBJ2-7, is SQTIHQWPATLVQPVGSPLSLECTVEGTSNPNLYWYRQAAGRGLQLLFYSVGIGQISSEVPQNLSASRPQDRQFILSSKKLLLSDSGFYLCAWSAQRIAGYLFYEQYFGPGTRLTVT.

V gene TRBV7-2 combines with J gene TRBJ1-1; 7 bases are shared with TRBD1. Losses at the gene ends were 5 bases for V and 6 bases for J; bases not matched to a gene: 9. CDR3 length: 14 amino acids. The germline V gene encodes CDR1 SGHTA and CDR2 FQGNSA. CDR3 sequence: CASSPRQGLPEAFF. CDR3 nucleotides: TGTGCCAGCAGCCCCCGACAGGGTCTCCCTGAAGCTTTCTTT.

This rearrangement joins TRBV5-4 to TRBJ2-2; 8 bases are a match to TRBD1. Unmatched junction bases numbered 4, after V lost 0 bases and J lost 3 bases. Germline V lookup: CDR1 SGHNT, CDR2 YYREEE (reference sequence). This CDR3 has 16 residues. CDR3 residues: CASSLVAGGHTGELFF. Written as DNA, the CDR3 is TGTGCCAGCAGCTTGGTGGCAGGGGGCCACACCGGGGAGCTGTTTTTT.

The CDR3 region is CASSRKGQGYYGYTF. CDR3 nucleotide sequence: TGTGCCAGCAGCCGTAAGGGACAGGGATACTATGGCTACACCTTC. This chain links TRBV4-2 with TRBJ1-2, with 9 positions matching TRBD1. Germline CDR1 LGHNA, CDR2 YNFKEQ. V gave up 4 bases and J gave up 3 bases; unmatched junction bases: 6. CDR3 length: 15 amino acids.

V usage is TRBV7-9 and J usage is TRBJ2-1; possibly TRBD2 for D (6 bases). CDR1 is SEHNR and CDR2 is FQNEAQ in the germline V gene (reference sequence). V was shortened by 6 bases and J by 4 bases, with 16 bases between the two germline ends. The CDR3 extends over 15 amino acids. The CDR3 nucleotides are TGTGCCAGCAGTAACCCGGGACTGAGGTACAATGAGCAGTTCTTC. Its translation: CASSNPGLRYNEQFF.

This clone was seen more than once but under ten times. J is TRBJ2-1 and V is TRBV6-6, with a tentative D call TRBD2 (6 bases). The CDR3 covers 15 residues. CDR1 and CDR2 (germline): MNHNY, SVGAGI (reference sequence). Trimming shortened V by 6 bases and J by 3 bases, and 15 bases separated the two germline ends. The CDR3 loop is CASSKYGTFYNEQFF. DNA for the CDR3: TGTGCCAGCAGCAAATATGGGACTTTCTACAATGAGCAGTTCTTC.

The chain has TRBV5-1 and TRBJ2-1; TRBD2 agrees at 10 bases. V was pared by 0 bases and J by 7 bases, with 4 bases of the junction left unmatched. CDR1 is SGHRS, CDR2 YFSETQ, per germline. The CDR3 is made up of 15 amino acids. The CDR3 sequence: CASSLGLAGPNEQFF. CDR3 coding DNA: TGCGCCAGCAGCTTGGGACTAGCGGGTCCGAATGAGCAGTTCTTC.

This sequence joins TRBV15 and TRBJ1-2, with unresolved D. Trimming pared 0 bases from V and 4 bases from J, leaving 12 bases between. Germline CDR1 reads LNHNV; CDR2 reads YYDKDF (reference sequence). This CDR3 has 15 residues. The DNA for the CDR3 is TGTGCCACCAGCAGAGATTTACAGACCACCTATGGCTACACCTTC. This translates into CATSRDLQTTYGYTF.